The 15 T cell receptor beta chains in this list originate from one sample, sequenced in a study of regulatory T cells in long-lasting Graves disease. Both iRepertoire HTBI primers and Arm-PCR of CDR3 regions were used to build the TCR beta libraries. From the multiplex PCR reads, TCRdb called clonotypes with MiXCR, one entry per CDR3 protein. The table includes 400,000 to 500,000 distinct CDR3 sequences, 16% detected once. This sample's time point: newly diagnosed GD, antithyroid drugs for less than 3 months. RNA extracted from PBMCs served as the sequencing template. These sequences were also reported in another study, on T cells in Graves' hyperthyroidism and ophthalmopathy.

The sample consisted of peripheral blood mononuclear cells (PBMCs), taken at new diagnosis, from a patient treated with antithyroid drugs. These receptors all stem from a young woman with Graves disease.

The chain is built from TRBV14 and TRBJ1-1; tentative D call: TRBD1 (6 bases). Trimming left V 4 bases short and J 3 bases short, with 21 bases between. The CDR3 runs 17 residues. The germline V gene encodes CDR1 SGHDN and CDR2 FVKESK. The CDR3 loop reads CASSRSGAGVRYTEAFF. The DNA for the CDR3 is TGTGCCAGCAGCCGCTCAGGGGCAGGGGTTCGTTACACTGAAGCTTTCTTT. Variable domain in full (rest from reference TRBV14 and TRBJ1-1): EAGVTQFPSHSVIEKGQTVTLRCDPISGHDNLYWYRRVMGKEIKFLLHFVKESKQDESGMPNNRFLAERTGGTYSTLKVQPAELEDSGVYFCASSRSGAGVRYTEAFFGQGTRLTVV.

V and J are TRBV19 and TRBJ2-2, with 8 bases identical to TRBD1. Trimming removed 4 bases from V and 1 base from J; junction bases left unmatched: 5. This CDR3 has 16 residues. Looked up from germline, CDR1 is LNHDA and CDR2 is SQIVND (reference sequence). CDR3 DNA sequence: TGTGCCAGTAGTAACACAGGGGGACTGAACACCGGGGAGCTGTTTTTT. As protein: CASSNTGGLNTGELFF.

In its sample, this clonotype was seen many times. The chain uses TRBV5-1 and TRBJ2-1; weak D call: TRBD1 (5 bases). V was pared by 4 bases and J by 10 bases, with 15 bases between. The CDR3 has 13 residues. Per the germline V gene, CDR1 is SGHRS and CDR2 is YFSETQ. This chain's CDR3 is CASSGASAGEQFF. The CDR3 coding sequence is TGCGCCAGCAGCGGGGCAAGCGCTGGAGAGCAGTTCTTC.

On this clonotype itself: This probably arose from a read error, given a far larger clone one base away. The chain recombines TRBV28 with TRBJ2-1; 7 bases are a match to TRBD2. Germline-derived CDR1 and CDR2 are MDHEN and SYDVKM. J lost 3 bases, V lost 5 bases, and 7 bases had no gene match. The CDR3 length is 15 residues. The CDR3 spells CASSNLAEGYNEQFF. CDR3 coding DNA: TGTGCCAGCAGTAACCTAGCGGAAGGCTACAATGAGCAGTTCTTC.

This clonotype was seen at least ten times. V gene TRBV27 combines with J gene TRBJ2-1, with 13 positions matching TRBD2. The trim removed 6 bases at V and 8 bases at J, leaving 10 bases unmatched. CDR1 is MNHEY, CDR2 SMNVEV, per germline (reference sequence). CDR3 size: 16 residues. The CDR3 coding sequence is TGTGCCAGCAGCCCCCTACTAGCGGGAGGGCCATATGAGCAGTTCTTC. It codes for CASSPLLAGGPYEQFF.

The chain links TRBV12-3 or TRBV12-4 to TRBJ2-7, with TRBD2 matching 13 bases. Trimming took 7 bases from V and 5 from J; bases not matched to a gene: 5. The CDR3 runs 14 residues. CDR3 sequence: CASIPGTSGNEQYF. The DNA for the CDR3 is TGTGCCAGCATACCCGGGACTAGCGGGAACGAGCAGTACTTC.

A few counts support this clonotype. This chain uses TRBV25-1 with TRBJ2-5; D unresolved. The CDR3 is 14 residues long. V gave up 3 bases and J gave up 5 bases, with 13 bases separating them. The germline CDR1 and CDR2 sequences are MGHDK and SYGVNS. The CDR3 bases are TGTGCCAGCAGTGAGAGTTTTGGGCCGGAGACCCAGTACTTC. It yields the protein CASSESFGPETQYF.

V gene TRBV15 combines with J gene TRBJ2-2; D perhaps matches TRBD2 (6 bases). The germline CDR1 and CDR2 sequences are LNHNV and YYDKDF (reference sequence). Trimming took 7 bases from V and 1 from J, leaving 13 bases between them. The CDR3 loop spans 15 amino acids. CDR3 protein: CATTTGTRNTGELFF. The CDR3 DNA sequence: TGTGCCACCACTACCGGGACTCGGAACACCGGGGAGCTGTTTTTT.

The gene calls are TRBV29-1 and TRBJ2-1; the D is unclear. V was pared by 6 bases and J by 5 bases, with 5 bases between. The CDR3 extends over 10 amino acids. Germline loops: CDR1 SQVTM, CDR2 ANQGSEA. Here the CDR3 DNA reads TGCAGCGTCCTAAACAATGAGCAGTTCTTC. Its translation: CSVLNNEQFF.

This clonotype was seen more than once but under ten times. J is TRBJ2-7 and V is TRBV12-3 or TRBV12-4, with a tentative D call TRBD2 (6 bases). CDR3 length: 14 amino acids. Trimming shortened V by 3 bases and J by 6 bases, and 15 bases separated the two germline ends. The CDR3 loop reads CASSFSRLGGEQYF. CDR3 DNA sequence: TGTGCCAGCAGTTTTAGTCGTTTGGGGGGCGAGCAGTACTTC.

The sample holds many counts of this clonotype. This chain joins TRBV20-1 and TRBJ2-1, with TRBD2 identical over 8 bases. The CDR3 loop spans 15 amino acids. J gave up 7 bases and V 5 bases, and 13 bases lay outside the gene matches. The germline CDR1 and CDR2 sequences are DFQATT and SNEGSKA (reference sequence). For the CDR3, the DNA is TGCAGTGCTTCGTATAGCGGGACGGAGGGAAATGAGCAGTTCTTC. This gives the protein CSASYSGTEGNEQFF.

Many counts were recorded for this clonotype. This sequence joins TRBV10-3 and TRBJ2-1; 10 bases are a match to TRBD2. CDR3 length equals 15 residues. Germline lookup yields CDR1 ENHRY and CDR2 SYGVKD. The J segment lost 5 bases and the V segment lost 6 bases, leaving 7 bases of the junction unmatched. CDR3 nucleotides: TGTGCCATCAGGAAGCGGGAGGGCCCCGACAATGAGCAGTTCTTC. It encodes CAIRKREGPDNEQFF.

The table lists this clonotype with a few counts. The J gene is TRBJ2-5, the V gene TRBV20-1; D is unresolved. The length of the CDR3 is 11 residues. V lost 3 bases and J 4 bases, leaving 6 bases between the germline ends. Germline V lookup: CDR1 DFQATT, CDR2 SNEGSKA (reference sequence). The CDR3 bases are TGCAGTGCTAGCACGTTAGAGACCCAGTACTTC. As protein: CSASTLETQYF.

The sample holds many counts of this clonotype. The chain joins TRBV12-3 or TRBV12-4 to TRBJ1-1; TRBD1 might be the D (5 bases). The V end lost 6 bases, the J end lost 6 bases, and 17 bases lay between the germline ends. This CDR3 spans 14 amino acids. The CDR3 coding sequence is TGTGCCAGCAGGTCGGCCGGGGGGGTCTCTGAAGCTTTCTTT. Translation gives CASRSAGGVSEAFF.

This clonotype was observed a few times. The J gene is TRBJ2-3, the V gene TRBV29-1; 7 nucleotides align to TRBD1. CDR1 SQVTM and CDR2 ANQGSEA come from the germline V gene. Trimming removed 5 bases from V and 4 bases from J; junction bases left unmatched: 3. This CDR3 spans 12 amino acids. CDR3 DNA: TGCAGCGTTTGGACAGGTCCAGATACGCAGTATTTT. Encoded protein: CSVWTGPDTQYF.